The next 32 T cell receptor beta chains were all read from a single sample in a study of cytomegalovirus exposure and HLA in healthy donors. Researchers ran the PCR with 60 Vbeta and 13 Jbeta primers. The method was immunoSEQ multiplex PCR; TCRdb's version includes in-frame clones alone and lacks a portion of them. The sample records 200,000 or so clones, 65% to 80% being singletons. Sequenced input: PBMCs. The receptors were sampled from a girl aged 2 to 9 in good health and CMV-seronegative.

The chain combines TRBV7-6 with TRBJ2-7; 10 positions agree with TRBD1. Per germline, CDR1 SGHVS and CDR2 FNYEAQ. This CDR3 comprises 15 residues. V was clipped by 5 bases and J by 0 bases; unmatched bases: 4. The CDR3 region has the DNA TGTGCCAGCAGCCCGGGACAGGGGAGCTCCTACGAGCAGTACTTC. Protein sequence: CASSPGQGSSYEQYF.

V usage is TRBV5-1 and J usage is TRBJ2-7; TRBD1 might be the D (6 bases). Germline V CDR1 and CDR2: SGHRS, YFSETQ. The length of the CDR3 is 15 residues. Trimming cost V 0 bases and J 4 bases, with 14 bases left between them. The CDR3 loop reads CASSLELTGTYEQYF. In DNA, the CDR3 is TGCGCCAGCAGCTTGGAACTTACAGGGACGTACGAGCAGTACTTC.

Points on this clone: A junction boundary mismatches the germline segment, possibly from a read error. The V call is TRBV30, the J call TRBJ2-7, with 9 bases lining up with TRBD1. Germline assignment: CDR1 GTSNPN and CDR2 SVGIG (reference sequence). The CDR3 is made up of 16 amino acids. Here the CDR3 DNA reads TGTGCCTGGAGTCGAACAGGGGGCGCTGGACCCTACGGGCAGTACTTC. Translated: CAWSRTGGAGPYGQYF. Using reference TRBV30 and TRBJ2-7 for the parts outside the CDR3, the full variable domain is SQTIHQWPATLVQPVGSPLSLECTVEGTSNPNLYWYRQAAGRGLQLLFYSVGIGQISSEVPQNLSASRPQDRQFILSSKKLLLSDSGFYLCAWSRTGGAGPYGQYFGPGTRLTVT.

The chain combines TRBV6-1 with TRBJ2-7; the match to TRBD2 covers 9 bases. Germline lookup yields CDR1 MNHNS and CDR2 SASEGT. J was trimmed by 2 bases and V by 4 bases; bases with no gene match: 18. This CDR3 spans 19 amino acids. The DNA for the CDR3 is TGTGCCAGCAGTGCAGTTTGGGGGGGTATTAGCGGGGGAACCTACGAGCAGTACTTC. Its protein product is CASSAVWGGISGGTYEQYF.

The J gene is TRBJ2-7, the V gene TRBV30; D is uncertain. The V end lost 5 bases, the J end lost 2 bases, and 10 bases lay between the germline ends. The CDR3 runs to 12 residues. Germline values: CDR1 GTSNPN, CDR2 SVGIG (reference sequence). The CDR3 reads CAWVEAPYEQYF. In DNA, the CDR3 is TGTGCCTGGGTTGAAGCCCCCTACGAGCAGTACTTC.

V gene TRBV21-1 combines with J gene TRBJ2-2; whether TRBD2, the table's D call, matches the DNA was not checked. TRBV21-1 constitutes a pseudogene. The CDR3 contains 15 residues. DNA of the CDR3: TGTGCCAGCAAGATTGTCGGTTCGAACACCGGGGAGCTGTTTTTT. Amino acid sequence: CASKIVGSNTGELFF.

The rearrangement links TRBV2 to TRBJ1-2; D uncertain. V shed 8 bases and J shed 5 bases, with 24 bases lying between them. Germline V gene data show CDR1 as SNHLY and CDR2 as FYNNEI. The CDR3 runs 16 residues. The CDR3 DNA follows: TGTGCCAGCGTAAACTTCCGGGAGCAAGGGTTATATGGCTACACCTTC. This sequence encodes CASVNFREQGLYGYTF.

This chain connects TRBV5-8 to TRBJ2-7; perhaps TRBD1 as D (5 bases). Germline V gives CDR1 SGHTS, CDR2 YDEGEE. The V end lost 0 bases, the J end lost 0 bases, and 10 bases lay between the germline ends. CDR3 length equals 15 residues. The CDR3 DNA reads TGTGCCAGCAGCTTGGGTGACAGAAACTCCTACGAGCAGTACTTC. Its protein is CASSLGDRNSYEQYF.

The rearrangement joins TRBV4-1 to TRBJ2-5; the D gene is possibly TRBD2 (6 bases). The germline V and J ends were trimmed by 0 bases and 9 bases, with 17 bases remaining between them. The germline V gene has CDR1 MGHRA and CDR2 YSYEKL. The CDR3 is made up of 15 amino acids. CDR3 amino acids: CASSQDRTIPGAQYF. CDR3 coding DNA: TGCGCCAGCAGCCAAGATAGGACCATCCCGGGGGCCCAGTACTTC.

The table lists this clone with a few counts. This chain links TRBV7-9 with TRBJ1-2; D ambiguous. CDR3 size: 14 residues. V lost 4 bases and J lost 5, with 14 bases in between. Germline V gene sequence: CDR1 SEHNR, CDR2 FQNEAQ (reference sequence). The DNA of the CDR3 is TGTGCCAGCAGCTACACCAAGGAGGGTTATGGCTACACCTTC. Amino acid sequence: CASSYTKEGYGYTF. Full variable domain (missing parts from reference TRBV7-9 and TRBJ1-2): DTGVSQNPRHKITKRGQNVTFRCDPISEHNRLYWYRQTLGQGPEFLTYFQNEAQLEKSRLLSDRFSAERPKGSFSTLEIQRTEQGDSAMYLCASSYTKEGYGYTFGSGTRLTVV.

The V and J genes are TRBV6-5 and TRBJ1-2; D might be TRBD1 (5 bases). The CDR3 contains 13 residues. V was pared by 6 bases and J by 0 bases, with 8 bases between. Germline V gives CDR1 MNHEY, CDR2 SVGAGI. CDR3 region: CASRTGTNYGYTF. As DNA, the CDR3 is TGTGCCAGCAGAACAGGAACTAACTATGGCTACACCTTC.

This rearrangement joins TRBV4-2 to TRBJ2-7, with TRBD2 matching over 10 bases. Trimming at V came to 0 bases and at J to 4 bases, leaving 12 bases not matched to a gene. The CDR3 sequence is 18 residues long. The germline gives CDR1 LGHNA, CDR2 YNFKEQ. The CDR3 spells CASSQDIRAIAGGYEQYF. As DNA, the CDR3 is TGTGCCAGCAGCCAAGATATAAGGGCAATAGCGGGAGGATACGAGCAGTACTTC.

The chain links TRBV5-1 to TRBJ2-3, with 8 positions matching TRBD2. This CDR3 has 16 residues. Looked up from germline, CDR1 is SGHRS and CDR2 is YFSETQ. The J segment lost 8 bases and the V segment lost 4 bases, leaving 15 bases of the junction unmatched. The CDR3 sequence is CASSLGSSGPMGTQYF. The CDR3 bases are TGCGCCAGCAGCCTTGGGTCTAGCGGGCCCATGGGTACGCAGTATTTT.

This clone appeared a single time. The chain couples TRBV2 to TRBJ2-7, with 7 nucleotides matching TRBD1. Germline loops: CDR1 SNHLY, CDR2 FYNNEI. CDR3 length equals 16 residues. The J segment lost 2 bases and the V segment lost 7 bases, leaving 14 bases of the junction unmatched. The CDR3 reads CASTETGDRATYEQYF. The CDR3 nucleotides read TGTGCCAGCACAGAAACCGGCGACAGGGCCACCTACGAGCAGTACTTC.

This chain's CDR3 is CSASSNEKLFF. CDR3 DNA: TGCAGTGCTAGCAGTAATGAAAAACTGTTTTTT. The chain joins TRBV20-1 to TRBJ1-4; D gene unclear. Trimming stripped 3 bases from V and 4 bases from J, with 3 bases between. CDR1 is DFQATT and CDR2 is SNEGSKA in the germline V gene (reference sequence). The CDR3 contains 11 residues.

The chain has TRBV29-1 and TRBJ2-3; possibly TRBD2 for D (6 bases). This CDR3 is built from 13 residues. Between the trimmed V and J ends, which lost 3 bases and 8 bases, there was a span of 15 bases. Germline V gives CDR1 SQVTM, CDR2 ANQGSEA. The CDR3 here is CSVDAGPIGTQYF. DNA of the CDR3: TGCAGCGTTGATGCGGGGCCTATTGGTACGCAGTATTTT.

The V and J genes are TRBV11-2 and TRBJ2-5; D is undetermined. Trimming removed 1 base from V and 9 bases from J, with 12 bases in between. In germline, CDR1 is SGHAT, CDR2 FQNNGV. This CDR3 is built from 13 residues. The CDR3 sequence: CASSLVPLASQYF. CDR3 in DNA: TGTGCCAGCAGCTTAGTTCCCCTTGCGTCCCAGTACTTC.

The V call is TRBV28, the J call TRBJ2-7; 7 nucleotides agree with TRBD2. Germline V gene data show CDR1 as MDHEN and CDR2 as SYDVKM. This CDR3 spans 13 amino acids. After removal of 1 base from V and 7 bases from J, the junction contained 4 bases not matched to a gene. CDR3: CASSLSGGREQYF. As DNA, the CDR3 is TGTGCCAGCAGTTTATCGGGGGGTCGGGAGCAGTACTTC.

The rearrangement uses TRBV5-1 and TRBJ2-3; tentative D call: TRBD2 (5 bases). Trimming pared 2 bases from V and 3 bases from J, leaving 22 bases between. Germline loops: CDR1 SGHRS, CDR2 YFSETQ. This CDR3 is 18 amino acids long. CDR3 sequence: CASSFEIGRMRRTDTQYF. Here the CDR3 DNA reads TGCGCCAGCAGCTTCGAGATAGGGCGTATGAGGAGGACAGATACGCAGTATTTT.

V and J are TRBV5-4 and TRBJ2-7; 15 bases are shared with TRBD2. After removal of 4 bases from V and 0 bases from J, the junction contained 5 bases not matched to a gene. The CDR3 sequence is 17 residues long. Germline CDR1 and CDR2: SGHNT and YYREEE (reference sequence). As DNA, the CDR3 is TGTGCCAGCAGCCTGGGACTAGCGGGGGGAATCTCCTACGAGCAGTACTTC. It codes for CASSLGLAGGISYEQYF.

This chain connects TRBV1 to TRBJ2-1; no check of the table's D call, TRBD1, against the DNA was made. TRBV1 is designated a pseudogene. This CDR3 contains 20 residues. CDR3 sequence reads: CTSSQPDPGQNPRSYNEQFF. DNA for the CDR3: TGCACCAGCAGCCAACCCGACCCTGGACAGAACCCACGCTCTTACAATGAGCAGTTCTTC.

The J gene is TRBJ2-2, the V gene TRBV4-1; D is unclear. The CDR3 covers 15 residues. The V gene's germline CDR1 is MGHRA and CDR2 YSYEKL. V lost 4 bases and J 3 bases, leaving 12 bases between the germline ends. CDR3 sequence (DNA): TGCGCCAGCAGCCTCCTAAGCAGCGACACCGGGGAGCTGTTTTTT. It yields the protein CASSLLSSDTGELFF.

This clone was seen only a few times. The chain has TRBV29-1 and TRBJ2-5, with D perhaps matching TRBD1 (5 bases). Per the germline V gene, CDR1 is SQVTM and CDR2 is ANQGSEA. The CDR3 loop spans 14 amino acids. The V and J ends lost 3 bases and 4 bases respectively, with 15 bases between them. The DNA for the CDR3 is TGCAGCGTTGAGGGTGTGGGCAGGGCAGAGACCCAGTACTTC. Translating it yields CSVEGVGRAETQYF.

The genes are TRBV6-1 and TRBJ2-5; 9 bases are shared with TRBD2. V shed 0 bases, J shed 1 base, and the junction held 3 bases outside the gene matches. The CDR3 has 16 residues. Per germline, CDR1 MNHNS and CDR2 SASEGT. In nucleotides, the CDR3 is TGTGCCAGCAGTGAAGCGAGCGGGGGGTTCCAAGAGACCCAGTACTTC. This codes for CASSEASGGFQETQYF.

This sequence joins TRBV25-1 and TRBJ2-3; D uncertain. Between the trimmed V and J ends, which lost 5 bases and 5 bases, there was a span of 20 bases. CDR3 length: 16 residues. Germline loops: CDR1 MGHDK, CDR2 SYGVNS. CDR3 sequence (DNA): TGTGCCAGCAGTTATGATCAGGTAGAGCTACAAGATACGCAGTATTTT. Its translation: CASSYDQVELQDTQYF. Supplemented by reference TRBV25-1 and TRBJ2-3, the full variable domain reads EADIYQTPRYLVIGTGKKITLECSQTMGHDKMYWYQQDPGMELHLIHYSYGVNSTEKGDLSSESTVSRIRTEHFPLTLESARPSHTSQYLCASSYDQVELQDTQYFGPGTRLTVL.

This clone has only one observation. This rearrangement joins TRBV4-1 to TRBJ2-2; TRBD1 matches 9 bases. Germline V gene data show CDR1 as MGHRA and CDR2 as YSYEKL. This CDR3 region has 18 residues. The V segment lost 3 bases and the J segment 2 bases; nucleotides outside the gene matches: 10. CDR3 loop: CASSQRTGAHLNTGELFF. DNA of the CDR3: TGCGCCAGCAGCCAGAGGACAGGGGCGCACCTCAACACCGGGGAGCTGTTTTTT.

The V gene is TRBV9, the J gene TRBJ1-3, with D maybe TRBD1 (5 bases). Trimming took off 0 bases at V and 2 bases at J, with 12 bases between the two ends. The CDR3 runs to 16 residues. Germline V gene sequence: CDR1 SGDLS, CDR2 YYNGEE. The CDR3 loop is CASSVATGVAGNTIYF. The CDR3 DNA sequence: TGTGCCAGCAGCGTAGCTACGGGGGTTGCTGGAAACACCATATATTTT.

The chain is built from TRBV4-1 and TRBJ2-6, with a tentative D call TRBD1 (5 bases). The CDR3 consists of 17 residues. Looked up from germline, CDR1 is MGHRA and CDR2 is YSYEKL. V lost 5 bases, J lost 2 bases, and 16 bases lay in between. CDR3 loop: CASSGLLQDAGANVLTF. CDR3 bases: TGCGCCAGCAGCGGCCTTTTACAGGATGCTGGGGCCAACGTCCTGACTTTC.

The rearrangement joins TRBV6-1 to TRBJ1-5; tentatively, D is TRBD1 (6 bases). With 5 bases removed from V and 6 bases from J, the gap between germline ends came to 17 bases. Germline values: CDR1 MNHNS, CDR2 SASEGT. The CDR3 totals 15 residues. CDR3 sequence: CASSPNSGEGQPQHF. The CDR3 region has the DNA TGTGCCAGCAGTCCCAATTCAGGGGAGGGTCAGCCCCAGCATTTT.

This sequence joins TRBV5-1 and TRBJ2-7; 9 bases are shared with TRBD1. The junction had 8 bases not matched to a gene; V was cut back by 4 bases and J by 3 bases. CDR3 length equals 15 residues. Looked up from germline, CDR1 is SGHRS and CDR2 is YFSETQ. The CDR3 protein is CASSPRGQGDYEQYF. As DNA, the CDR3 is TGCGCCAGCAGCCCCCGGGGACAGGGAGACTACGAGCAGTACTTC.

The chain combines TRBV4-2 with TRBJ2-1; D may be TRBD1 (5 bases). The germline V gene encodes CDR1 LGHNA and CDR2 YNFKEQ. V dropped 0 bases and J dropped 6 bases, with 9 bases sitting between them. The CDR3 is made up of 14 amino acids. DNA for the CDR3: TGTGCCAGCAGCCAAGATCCAGGGTCCAATGAGCAGTTCTTC. This codes for CASSQDPGSNEQFF.

This clone was seen a handful of times. The chain couples TRBV30 to TRBJ1-4; 7 positions agree with TRBD1. CDR1 and CDR2 from the germline V gene are GTSNPN and SVGIG (reference sequence). The CDR3 is 15 amino acids. The ends lost 2 bases at V and 6 bases at J; junction bases unmatched: 9. In DNA form, the CDR3 reads TGTGCCTGGAGTTCCCAGGGGGAGGTCCATGAAAAACTGTTTTTT. Its translation is CAWSSQGEVHEKLFF.